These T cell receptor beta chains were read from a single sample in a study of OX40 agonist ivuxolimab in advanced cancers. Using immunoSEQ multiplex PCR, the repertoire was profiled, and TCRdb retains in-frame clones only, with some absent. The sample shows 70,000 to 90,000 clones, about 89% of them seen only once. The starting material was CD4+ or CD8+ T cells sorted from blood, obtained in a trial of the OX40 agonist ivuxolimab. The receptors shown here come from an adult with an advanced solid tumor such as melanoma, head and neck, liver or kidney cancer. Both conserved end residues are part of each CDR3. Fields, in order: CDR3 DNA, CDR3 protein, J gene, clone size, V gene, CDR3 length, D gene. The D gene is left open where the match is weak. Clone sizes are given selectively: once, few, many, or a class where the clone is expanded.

TGTGCCTGGATGACGGAAGTTGGAAAGATGAACCTGTACTTC | CAWMTEVGKMNLYF | TRBJ2-7 | . | TRBV30 | 14 | .
TGTGCCAGCAGCTTCTTATACGAGCAGTACTTC | CASSFLYEQYF | TRBJ2-7 | . | TRBV5-4 | 11 | .
TGTGCCAGCAGTTTTCCCCTAGCGGGGGGTTTAGATACGCAGTATTTT | CASSFPLAGGLDTQYF | TRBJ2-3 | . | TRBV28 | 16 | TRBD2
TGTGCCAGTAGTATTGACTACAATGAGCAGTTCTTC | CASSIDYNEQFF | TRBJ2-1 | . | TRBV19 | 12 | .
TGTGCCTCCCGGGGGGCAGGGGTATGGACTGAAGCTTTCTTT | CASRGAGVWTEAFF | TRBJ1-1 | . | TRBV27 | 14 | .
TGTGCCAGCAGCCTAGGAGGGGTTTTTTACACTGAAGCTTTCTTT | CASSLGGVFYTEAFF | TRBJ1-1 | . | TRBV5-6 | 15 | .
TGTGCCAGCAGCCTCGGGGTCGACAATCAGCCCCAGCATTTT | CASSLGVDNQPQHF | TRBJ1-5 | . | TRBV7-9 | 14 | .
TGTGCCTGGAGTATAGGACCGTATAATCAGCCCCAGCATTTT | CAWSIGPYNQPQHF | TRBJ1-5 | . | TRBV30 | 14 | .
TGTGCCAGCAGTTACTCAACGGGAGGAAGCTATGGCTACACCTTC | CASSYSTGGSYGYTF | TRBJ1-2 | . | TRBV6-5 | 15 | .
TGTGCCTGGAGAAGGAACACTGAAGCTTTCTTT | CAWRRNTEAFF | TRBJ1-1 | few | TRBV30 | 11 | .
TGCGCCAGCAGCCAAGTTGGGAACCCCTACGAGCAGTACTTC | CASSQVGNPYEQYF | TRBJ2-7 | . | TRBV4-3 | 14 | .
TGTGCCAGCAGCTTAGGCCCGGATACGCAGTATTTT | CASSLGPDTQYF | TRBJ2-3 | . | TRBV11-2 | 12 | .
TGTGCCACCAGCAGAGATCGAGTTTCGGGAGATAACTATGGCTACACCTTC | CATSRDRVSGDNYGYTF | TRBJ1-2 | . | TRBV15 | 17 | .
TGTGCCAGTAGTCCCTTGGGCAGGGGTCCTTCCGATGGCTACACCTTC | CASSPLGRGPSDGYTF | TRBJ1-2 | . | TRBV19 | 16 | .
TGTGCCAGCGGCGGCAACCTTAATCAGCCCCAGCATTTT | CASGGNLNQPQHF | TRBJ1-5 | . | TRBV6-5 | 13 | .
TGTGCCAGCAGTAAACGGGGGAGCTCCTACAATGAGCAGTTCTTC | CASSKRGSSYNEQFF | TRBJ2-1 | . | TRBV28 | 15 | .
TGTGCCAGTAGTATAGACGGGGAAACCTACAATGAGCAGTTCTTC | CASSIDGETYNEQFF | TRBJ2-1 | . | TRBV19 | 15 | .
TGTGCCTGGAGTGTACGAGCGGGACTTGGCGATGAGCAGTTCTTC | CAWSVRAGLGDEQFF | TRBJ2-1 | . | TRBV30 | 15 | TRBD2
TGTGCCAGCAGTTTTCGCGGTGAAAAACTGTTTTTT | CASSFRGEKLFF | TRBJ1-4 | . | TRBV28 | 12 | .
TGTGCCTGGGACAGGGGGGGCACCGGGGAGCTGTTTTTT | CAWDRGGTGELFF | TRBJ2-2 | . | TRBV30 | 13 | TRBD1
TGTGCCAGCAGCCTACCGATTGAGACCCAGTACTTC | CASSLPIETQYF | TRBJ2-5 | . | TRBV11-2 | 12 | .
TGCGCCAGCAGCTCAATCGCAACTAATGAAAAACTGTTTTTT | CASSSIATNEKLFF | TRBJ1-4 | . | TRBV4-3 | 14 | .
TGTGCCAGCAGCGCCCGGGCCTCCTTGGACGAGCAGTACTTC | CASSARASLDEQYF | TRBJ2-7 | . | TRBV9 | 14 | .
TGCGCCAGCAGCCAAGATCAGGGTTACGGAAACACCATATATTTT | CASSQDQGYGNTIYF | TRBJ1-3 | . | TRBV4-3 | 15 | .
TGTGCCAGCAGTTCCGCGGGACAGGTTTTAGTTGGCTACACCTTC | CASSSAGQVLVGYTF | TRBJ1-2 | once | TRBV28 | 15 | TRBD1
TGTGCCAGCAGCGTATACTCGCCGTCTAACTCCTACAATGAGCAGTTCTTC | CASSVYSPSNSYNEQFF | TRBJ2-1 | . | TRBV9 | 17 | .
TGTGCCAGCAGTTTATTGTGGGGAACTAATGAAAAACTGTTTTTT | CASSLLWGTNEKLFF | TRBJ1-4 | . | TRBV28 | 15 | .
TGTGCCAGCAGTGACGACAGGGGTCGTACAGATACGCAGTATTTT | CASSDDRGRTDTQYF | TRBJ2-3 | few | TRBV6-1 | 15 | TRBD1
TGTGCCACCAGCAGAGTAAGCCTTCCAGGCTACACCTTC | CATSRVSLPGYTF | TRBJ1-2 | . | TRBV15 | 13 | .
TGCAGCGCCCGGGGACAGTACAATGAGCAGTTCTTC | CSARGQYNEQFF | TRBJ2-1 | once | TRBV29-1 | 12 | TRBD1
TGTGCCAGCCTCGGCGAGGGGCGCGGGGGGCTCTACGAGCAGTACTTC | CASLGEGRGGLYEQYF | TRBJ2-7 | . | TRBV6-6 | 16 | TRBD2
TGTGCCACCAGCAGAAATCCTTTGAGGGGTCTACACACTGAAGCTTTCTTT | CATSRNPLRGLHTEAFF | TRBJ1-1 | . | TRBV15 | 17 | .
TGTGCCAGCAGCCAAGAGAGGGGGTCCTACGAGCAGTACTTC | CASSQERGSYEQYF | TRBJ2-7 | once | TRBV4-2 | 14 | .
TGTGCCTGGAGTGTAGCCGGGGACAATGAGCAGTTCTTC | CAWSVAGDNEQFF | TRBJ2-1 | . | TRBV30 | 13 | .
TGTGCCAGCCAGTTCCACGGAATCGAAGCTTTCTTT | CASQFHGIEAFF | TRBJ1-1 | . | TRBV28 | 12 | .
TGTGCCAGCAGTGAAGCGCTTGGATGGGGGAATCAGCCCCAGCATTTT | CASSEALGWGNQPQHF | TRBJ1-5 | . | TRBV2 | 16 | .
TGTGCCAGCAGCTTGAGGGGCTATGGCTACACCTTC | CASSLRGYGYTF | TRBJ1-2 | . | TRBV5-5 | 12 | .
TGTGCCAGCAGCTTGGTAGCGTTGGGGGAGCAGTACTTC | CASSLVALGEQYF | TRBJ2-7 | once | TRBV7-8 | 13 | .
TGTGCCAGCAGTTTGTTTACAGACCAAGAGACCCAGTACTTC | CASSLFTDQETQYF | TRBJ2-5 | . | TRBV28 | 14 | .
TGTGCCATCAGTGCAGTAGCGGCTAGCACAGATACGCAGTATTTT | CAISAVAASTDTQYF | TRBJ2-3 | . | TRBV10-3 | 15 | .
TGTGCCAGCAGTTACTTCGAGGGGGACCTAAATGGCTACACCTTC | CASSYFEGDLNGYTF | TRBJ1-2 | . | TRBV6-5 | 15 | .
TGCGCCAGCAGCGGAGCCAACACAGATACGCAGTATTTT | CASSGANTDTQYF | TRBJ2-3 | . | TRBV4-1 | 13 | .
TGTGCCAGCAGCGGACTAGCGGGAGAAGCCTACAATGAGCAGTTCTTC | CASSGLAGEAYNEQFF | TRBJ2-1 | . | TRBV9 | 16 | TRBD2
TGTGCCAGTAGTGCAAGGGACAGGGCTGGCTACACCTTC | CASSARDRAGYTF | TRBJ1-2 | . | TRBV19 | 13 | TRBD1
TGTGCCAGCAAACAATCGGTCGGACAGGGGGCCCAGCCCCAGCATTTT | CASKQSVGQGAQPQHF | TRBJ1-5 | once | TRBV27 | 16 | TRBD1
TGCAGTGCACCAGGTGGCTACACCTTC | CSAPGGYTF | TRBJ1-2 | . | TRBV20-1 | 9 | .
TGTGCCTGGAGTGTAGGGGCCCCAATGGAGACCCAGTACTTC | CAWSVGAPMETQYF | TRBJ2-5 | . | TRBV30 | 14 | .
TGTGCCAGCAGCTTAGATATTGACAGATTGAACACTGAAGCTTTCTTT | CASSLDIDRLNTEAFF | TRBJ1-1 | once | TRBV7-6 | 16 | .
TGTGCCAGTAGTACCTTTGTGGCAGACCATAGCAATCAGCCCCAGCATTTT | CASSTFVADHSNQPQHF | TRBJ1-5 | once | TRBV19 | 17 | .
TGTGCCAGCAGCTCTCTTTGGACGGAGGGCACAGATACGCAGTATTTT | CASSSLWTEGTDTQYF | TRBJ2-3 | . | TRBV7-9 | 16 | .
TGTGCCAGCAGTTCTGGGGACACTGAAGCTTTCTTT | CASSSGDTEAFF | TRBJ1-1 | . | TRBV28 | 12 | .
TGCAGCGGTCGGACTAGCGGGGGTCGAAATGAGCAGTTCTTC | CSGRTSGGRNEQFF | TRBJ2-1 | . | TRBV29-1 | 14 | TRBD2
TGCGCCAGCAGCCAAGATAGGAGGCTGGGGGCTTTCTTT | CASSQDRRLGAFF | TRBJ1-1 | . | TRBV4-3 | 13 | .
TGTGCCAGCAGTCACCGGGGGCCCACTGAAGCTTTCTTT | CASSHRGPTEAFF | TRBJ1-1 | . | TRBV27 | 13 | .
TGTGCCAGCAGCGCGGACAGGGGAAAACTGTTTTTT | CASSADRGKLFF | TRBJ1-4 | once | TRBV9 | 12 | TRBD1
TGTGCCTGGAGTGTATTGGCAGGGGCGACTGAGGCTTTCTTT | CAWSVLAGATEAFF | TRBJ1-1 | . | TRBV30 | 14 | .
TGTGCCAGCAGCCGCCAATTCCTTGGGAATGAGCAGTTCTTC | CASSRQFLGNEQFF | TRBJ2-1 | . | TRBV2 | 14 | .
TGCGCCAGCAGCCTTTACTATAGCACAGGGGCAAGCAATCAGCCCCAGCATTTT | CASSLYYSTGASNQPQHF | TRBJ1-5 | . | TRBV4-3 | 18 | TRBD1
TGTGCCAGCAGTGAAGGCCCCAGTTGGAATTCACCCCTCCACTTT | CASSEGPSWNSPLHF | TRBJ1-6 | . | TRBV6-1 | 15 | .
TGTGCCAGCTCACCACGTGACAGGCCCGAGTCGGGCTACACCTTC | CASSPRDRPESGYTF | TRBJ1-2 | . | TRBV18 | 15 | .